The clone carrying this T cell receptor beta chain was found once. V lost 4 bases, J lost 5 bases, and 17 bases lay in between. The CDR3 loop spans 15 amino acids. Germline values: CDR1 MNHEY, CDR2 SVGAGI. TCRdb's table, derived via immunoSEQ multiplex PCR, lists solely in-frame clones and lacks some. This repertoire shows roughly 180,000 clones, more than 65% found once; its top ten account for approximately 18%. This sample is drawn from a study of blood T cell repertoires in COVID-19. Study summary: The analysed material was cDNA or gDNA that came from T cells, B-cell-depleted T cells, or PBMCs.

The sequencing sample was made of PBMCs or T cells enriched from blood (not recorded which). This TCR was sampled from a man in his sixties who had recovered from COVID-19. V is TRBV6-5 and J is TRBJ2-5; a weak D match, TRBD2 (5 bases). CDR3 sequence reads: CASSFTSGILETQYF. The DNA for the CDR3 is TGTGCCAGCAGTTTCACTAGTGGGATTCTCGAGACCCAGTACTTC.